The 3 T cell receptor beta chains listed next were all sequenced from one sample in a study of blood T cell repertoires in COVID-19. Sequencing was performed with immunoSEQ multiplex PCR; in TCRdb, only in-frame clones are kept and a portion is missing. The sample shows around 2,600 clones, roughly 90% of them seen only once. The material sequenced was peripheral blood. All receptors derive from a man between 65 and 85 years old with active COVID-19.

This sequence joins TRBV5-8 and TRBJ2-3; tentative D call: TRBD2 (5 bases). This CDR3 is built from 12 residues. V was shortened by 1 base and J by 11 bases, with 11 bases between the two germline ends. CDR1 is SGHTS and CDR2 is YDEGEE in the germline V gene. In DNA, the CDR3 is TGTGCCAGCAGCTTGAACATGAGGGTGCAGTATTTT. As protein: CASSLNMRVQYF.

V usage is TRBV12-3 or TRBV12-4 and J usage is TRBJ1-2; no reliable D call. V was pared by 0 bases and J by 5 bases, with 7 bases between. This CDR3 comprises 13 residues. The CDR3 DNA reads as TGTGCCAGCAGTTTAGCGGCAGGATATGGCTACACCTTC. This encodes CASSLAAGYGYTF.

The CDR3 here is CSVEDGQNYEQYF. The CDR3 bases are TGCAGCGTTGAAGATGGACAGAACTACGAGCAGTACTTC. The chain uses TRBV29-1 and TRBJ2-7; D perhaps matches TRBD1 (6 bases). Germline V lookup: CDR1 SQVTM, CDR2 ANQGSEA. Trimming pared 0 bases from V and 3 bases from J, leaving 9 bases between. The CDR3 has 13 residues.